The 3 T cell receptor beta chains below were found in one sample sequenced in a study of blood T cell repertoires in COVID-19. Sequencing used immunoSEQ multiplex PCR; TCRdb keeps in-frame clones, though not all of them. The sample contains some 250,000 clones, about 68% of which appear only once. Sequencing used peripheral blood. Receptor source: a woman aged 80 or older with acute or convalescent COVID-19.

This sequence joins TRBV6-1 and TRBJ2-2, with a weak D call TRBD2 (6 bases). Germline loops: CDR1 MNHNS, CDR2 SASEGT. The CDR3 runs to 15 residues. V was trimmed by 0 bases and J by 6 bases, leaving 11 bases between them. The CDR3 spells CASSEARRAAGELFF. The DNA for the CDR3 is TGTGCCAGCAGTGAAGCGAGGAGGGCCGCCGGGGAGCTGTTTTTT.

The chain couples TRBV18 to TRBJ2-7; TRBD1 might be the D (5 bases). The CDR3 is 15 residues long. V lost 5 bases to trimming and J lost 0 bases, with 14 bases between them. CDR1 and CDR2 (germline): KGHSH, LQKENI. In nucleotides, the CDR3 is TGTGCCAGCTCATTCCAACCGGACACCTCCTACGAGCAGTACTTC. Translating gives CASSFQPDTSYEQYF.

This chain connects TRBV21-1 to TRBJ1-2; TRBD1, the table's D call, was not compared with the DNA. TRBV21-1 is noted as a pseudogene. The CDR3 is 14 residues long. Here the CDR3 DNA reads TGTGCCAGCAGCATAACAGGGGGCGACTATGGCTACACCTTC. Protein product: CASSITGGDYGYTF.